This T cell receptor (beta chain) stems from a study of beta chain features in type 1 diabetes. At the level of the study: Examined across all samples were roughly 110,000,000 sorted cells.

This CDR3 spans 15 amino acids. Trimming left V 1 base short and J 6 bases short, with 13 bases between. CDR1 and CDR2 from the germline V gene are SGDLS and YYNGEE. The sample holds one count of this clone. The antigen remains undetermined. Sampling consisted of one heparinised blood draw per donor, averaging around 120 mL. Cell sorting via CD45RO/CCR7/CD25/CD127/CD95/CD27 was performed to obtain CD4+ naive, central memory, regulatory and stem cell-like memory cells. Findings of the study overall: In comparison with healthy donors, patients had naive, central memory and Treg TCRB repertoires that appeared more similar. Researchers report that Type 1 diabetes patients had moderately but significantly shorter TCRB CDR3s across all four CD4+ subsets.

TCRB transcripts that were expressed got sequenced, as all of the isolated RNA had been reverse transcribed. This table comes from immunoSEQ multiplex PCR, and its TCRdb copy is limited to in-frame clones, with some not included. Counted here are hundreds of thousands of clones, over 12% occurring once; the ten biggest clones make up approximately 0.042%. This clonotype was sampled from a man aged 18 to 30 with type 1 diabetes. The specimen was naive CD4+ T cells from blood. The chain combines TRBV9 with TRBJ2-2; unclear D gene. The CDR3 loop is CASSVRGSNAGELFF. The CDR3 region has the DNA TGTGCCAGCAGCGTACGTGGGTCTAACGCCGGGGAGCTGTTTTTT.